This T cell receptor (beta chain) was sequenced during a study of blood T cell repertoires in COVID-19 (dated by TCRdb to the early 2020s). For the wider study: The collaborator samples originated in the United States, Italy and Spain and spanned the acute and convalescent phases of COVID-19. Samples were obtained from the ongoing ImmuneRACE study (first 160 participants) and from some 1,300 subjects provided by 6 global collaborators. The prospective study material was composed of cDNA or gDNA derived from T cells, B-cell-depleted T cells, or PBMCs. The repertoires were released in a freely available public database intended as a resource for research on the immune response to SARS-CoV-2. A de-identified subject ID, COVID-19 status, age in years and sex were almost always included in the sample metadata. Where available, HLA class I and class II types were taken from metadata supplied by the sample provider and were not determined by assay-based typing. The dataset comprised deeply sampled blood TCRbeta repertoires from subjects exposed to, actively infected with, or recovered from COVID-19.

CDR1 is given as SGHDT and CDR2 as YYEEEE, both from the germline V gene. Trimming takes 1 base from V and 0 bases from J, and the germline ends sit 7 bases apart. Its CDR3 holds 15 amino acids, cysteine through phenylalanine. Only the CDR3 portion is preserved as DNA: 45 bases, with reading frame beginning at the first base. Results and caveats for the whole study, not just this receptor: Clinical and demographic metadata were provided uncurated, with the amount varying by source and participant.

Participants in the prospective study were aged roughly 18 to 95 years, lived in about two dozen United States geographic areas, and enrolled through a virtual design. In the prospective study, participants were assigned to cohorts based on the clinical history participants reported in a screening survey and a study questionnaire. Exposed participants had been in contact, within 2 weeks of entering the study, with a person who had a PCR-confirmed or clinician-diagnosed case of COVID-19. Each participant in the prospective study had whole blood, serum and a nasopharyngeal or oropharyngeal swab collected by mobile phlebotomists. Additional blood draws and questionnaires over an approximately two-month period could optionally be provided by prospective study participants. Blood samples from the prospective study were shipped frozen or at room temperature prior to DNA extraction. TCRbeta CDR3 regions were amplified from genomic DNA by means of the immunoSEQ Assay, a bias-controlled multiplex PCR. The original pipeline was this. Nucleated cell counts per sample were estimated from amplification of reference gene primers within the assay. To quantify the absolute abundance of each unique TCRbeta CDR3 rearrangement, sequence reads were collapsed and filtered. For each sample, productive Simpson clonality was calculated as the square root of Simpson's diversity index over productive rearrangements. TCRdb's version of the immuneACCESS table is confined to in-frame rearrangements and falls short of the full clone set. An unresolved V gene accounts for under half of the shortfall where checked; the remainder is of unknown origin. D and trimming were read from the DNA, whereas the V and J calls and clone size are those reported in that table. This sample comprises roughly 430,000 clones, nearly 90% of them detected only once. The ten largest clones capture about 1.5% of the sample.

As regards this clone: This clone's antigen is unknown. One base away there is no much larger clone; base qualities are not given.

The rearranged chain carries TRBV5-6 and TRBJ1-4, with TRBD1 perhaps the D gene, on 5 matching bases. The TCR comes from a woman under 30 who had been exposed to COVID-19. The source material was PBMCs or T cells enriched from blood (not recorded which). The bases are TGTGCCAGCAGCTTGCGGGGGTCAACTAATGAAAAACTGTTTTTT. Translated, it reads CASSLRGSTNEKLFF.